What follows are 6 T cell receptor beta chains derived from one specimen sequenced in a study of regulatory T cells in long-lasting Graves disease. Regarding time point: newly diagnosed GD, antithyroid drugs for less than 3 months. PBMC RNA was the source of the TCR library. Assembly of TCR beta libraries relied on iRepertoire HTBI primers together with Arm-PCR of CDR3 regions. Each CDR3 protein is one row after TCRdb ran MiXCR on the multiplex PCR reads. The repertoire holds under 500,000 distinct CDR3 sequences, with about 16% as singletons. This sample also appeared in a second study, on T cells in Graves' hyperthyroidism and ophthalmopathy.

This material consisted of peripheral blood mononuclear cells (PBMCs), taken at new diagnosis, from a patient treated with antithyroid drugs. The receptors here all came from a woman aged 30 to 39 with Graves disease.

On this clonotype: This sequence may be a read error, since a much larger clone differs from it by one base. J is TRBJ1-3 and V is TRBV3-1, with D unclear. There are 12 residues in the CDR3. The germline CDR1 and CDR2 sequences are LGHDT and YNNKEL (reference sequence). CDR3 coding DNA: TGTGCCAGCAGGTCAGAGGGAAACACCATATGTTTT. It encodes CASRSEGNTICF. The full variable domain, rest sourced from reference TRBV3-1 and TRBJ1-3, is DTAVSQTPKYLVTQMGNDKSIKCEQNLGHDTMYWYKQDSKKFLKIMFSYNNKELIINETVPNRFSPKSPDKAHLNLHINSLELGDSAVYFCASRSEGNTICFGEGSWLTVV.

This clonotype was picked up one time. A clone one base away is much larger, so this may be a read error. This chain joins TRBV2 and TRBJ2-7; D may correspond to TRBD1 or TRBD2 (6 bases each). Trimming removed 8 bases at V and 1 base at J, with 12 bases between. The CDR3 is made up of 13 amino acids. Germline CDR1 SNHLY, CDR2 FYNNEI. CDR3 coding DNA: TGTGCCAGCGCCCGGGGGCGATCCTACGAGCAGTACTTC. It specifies CASARGRSYEQYF.

In its sample, this clonotype was seen a few times. CDR3 DNA sequence: TGCAGCGTTGAAGACGAGCCCCGGACAGGGGGCGAGTACGAGCAGTACTTC. Encoded protein: CSVEDEPRTGGEYEQYF. The genes are TRBV29-1 and TRBJ2-7; 11 positions match TRBD1. Trimming at V came to 0 bases and at J to 4 bases, leaving 11 bases not matched to a gene. The V gene's germline CDR1 is SQVTM and CDR2 ANQGSEA. The CDR3 contains 17 residues.

This clonotype was recorded many times. V usage is TRBV12-3 or TRBV12-4 and J usage is TRBJ1-1; D is ambiguous. This CDR3 has 13 residues. The V end lost 3 bases, the J end lost 7 bases, and 12 bases lay between the germline ends. As DNA, the CDR3 is TGTGCCAGCAGTTTGTTTGGGAGCATTGAAGCTTTCTTT. It specifies CASSLFGSIEAFF.

V gene TRBV6-1 combines with J gene TRBJ2-7; D assignment may be TRBD1 or TRBD2 (5 bases each). Germline V gene sequence: CDR1 MNHNS, CDR2 SASEGT. V was shortened by 5 bases and J by 4 bases, with 15 bases between the two germline ends. This CDR3 is 14 amino acids long. The DNA for the CDR3 is TGTGCCAGCAGTAGGGACGTCAGAAGGTACGAGCAGTACTTC. Translating it yields CASSRDVRRYEQYF.

This clonotype occurred many times. The chain carries TRBV14 and TRBJ1-4; 7 positions agree with TRBD1. The CDR3 consists of 19 residues. Germline CDR1 is SGHDN and CDR2 is FVKESK. J was trimmed by 2 bases and V by 2 bases; bases with no gene match: 14. The CDR3 loop is CASSQNWSTGRSTNEKLFF. CDR3 coding DNA: TGTGCCAGCAGCCAAAATTGGTCGACAGGGCGATCGACTAATGAAAAACTGTTTTTT.